These 22 T cell receptor beta chains originate from one sample sequenced in a study of blood T cell repertoires in COVID-19. This table comes from immunoSEQ multiplex PCR, and its TCRdb copy is limited to in-frame clones, with some not included. The table includes roughly 150,000 clones, approximately 80% detected once. Sequenced material: peripheral blood. All receptors derive from a human donor in a cohort sampled during active COVID-19.

Written as DNA, the CDR3 is TGTGCCACCAGTGATTCGGGAGTAGCGGGAGTCTTGGCCGGGGAGCTGTTTTTT. Its protein is CATSDSGVAGVLAGELFF. J is TRBJ2-2 and V is TRBV24-1; 9 nucleotides align to TRBD2. Germline V gives CDR1 KGHDR, CDR2 SFDVKD. The CDR3 runs 18 residues. The V and J ends lost 2 bases and 6 bases, in that order; junction bases with no gene match: 12.

The chain recombines TRBV7-2 with TRBJ1-3, with 7 bases lining up with TRBD1. J was trimmed by 4 bases and V by 5 bases; bases with no gene match: 5. Germline assignment: CDR1 SGHTA and CDR2 FQGNSA. The CDR3 sequence is 14 residues long. This chain's CDR3 is CASSPRQGGNTIYF. CDR3 nucleotides: TGTGCCAGCAGCCCTCGACAGGGCGGAAACACCATATATTTT.

The chain couples TRBV11-2 to TRBJ2-1, with D perhaps TRBD1 (5 bases). The V end was cut by 5 bases, the J end by 5 bases, with 13 bases between. Germline V CDR1 and CDR2: SGHAT, FQNNGV. This CDR3 has 14 residues. CDR3 DNA: TGTGCCAGCAGCCTATCAGGGATCAACAATGAGCAGTTCTTC. Protein product: CASSLSGINNEQFF.

The chain carries TRBV9 and TRBJ2-1; 14 nucleotides match TRBD2. The CDR3 has 21 amino acids. V dropped 4 bases and J dropped 0; count of bases not matched to a gene: 15. Germline-derived CDR1 and CDR2 are SGDLS and YYNGEE. CDR3 coding DNA: TGTGCCAGCAGCCCCAGAACTATGACTAGCGGGGGGGCCCGCTCCTACAATGAGCAGTTCTTC. It specifies CASSPRTMTSGGARSYNEQFF.

The V and J genes are TRBV7-6 and TRBJ1-1, with D perhaps TRBD1 (6 bases). The CDR3 has 15 amino acids. Trimming left V 1 base short and J 1 base short, with 10 bases between. Germline V lookup: CDR1 SGHVS, CDR2 FNYEAQ. DNA of the CDR3: TGTGCCAGCAGCTTAGGGATCAGGGGGAACACTGAAGCTTTCTTT. Translation: CASSLGIRGNTEAFF.

This clone was detected only once. CDR3 in amino acids: CASSSTLGEPGNTIYF. The CDR3 nucleotides are TGTGCCAGCAGCTCTACGCTAGGGGAACCTGGAAACACCATATATTTT. The genes are TRBV11-2 and TRBJ1-3, with a weak D call TRBD1 (5 bases). Trimming removed 4 bases at V and 2 bases at J, with 15 bases between. CDR3 length equals 16 residues. Looked up from germline, CDR1 is SGHAT and CDR2 is FQNNGV.

V is TRBV25-1 and J is TRBJ1-4; 7 bases fit TRBD1. The CDR3 has 15 residues. V lost 6 bases, J lost 6 bases, and 10 bases stayed unmatched. Germline CDR1 reads MGHDK; CDR2 reads SYGVNS. The CDR3 here is CASRDDRVPDEKLFF. CDR3 nucleotide sequence: TGTGCCAGCAGGGACGACAGGGTGCCCGATGAAAAACTGTTTTTT.

This clone was found many times. The chain has TRBV9 and TRBJ1-2, with D unresolved. CDR1 and CDR2 from the germline V gene are SGDLS and YYNGEE. The V gene lost 4 bases and the J gene lost 4 bases, with 14 bases spanning the gap. The CDR3 extends over 14 amino acids. This chain's CDR3 is CASSPSPGSYGYTF. The CDR3 DNA follows: TGTGCCAGCAGCCCTTCCCCGGGATCCTATGGCTACACCTTC.

V and J are TRBV11-3 and TRBJ1-3; TRBD1 is a possible D gene (5 bases). V lost 5 bases and J 9 bases, leaving 17 bases between the germline ends. Germline-derived CDR1 and CDR2 are SGHNT and YENEEA. There are 14 residues in the CDR3. The CDR3: CASSRDSQVGTIYF. CDR3 in DNA: TGTGCCAGCAGCCGGGACTCCCAGGTCGGCACCATATATTTT.

V is TRBV5-1 and J is TRBJ2-7; TRBD2 agrees at 8 bases. CDR1 and CDR2 (germline): SGHRS, YFSETQ. The CDR3 spans 15 residues. Germline trimming cut 1 base from V and 4 bases from J; bases unmatched to any gene: 7. CDR3 loop: CASSLLGGGPYEQYF. In DNA, the CDR3 is TGCGCCAGCAGCTTGCTTGGCGGGGGGCCATACGAGCAGTACTTC. Together with reference TRBV5-1 and TRBJ2-7, the CDR3 gives the full variable domain: KAGVTQTPRYLIKTRGQQVTLSCSPISGHRSVSWYQQTPGQGLQFLFEYFSETQRNKGNFPGRFSGRQFSNSRSEMNVSTLELGDSALYLCASSLLGGGPYEQYFGPGTRLTVT.

The genes are TRBV7-3 and TRBJ2-3; perhaps TRBD2 as D (6 bases). CDR1 and CDR2 (germline): SGHTA, FQGTGA. V gave up 6 bases and J gave up 5 bases, with 9 bases separating them. This CDR3 has 12 residues. In DNA form, the CDR3 reads TGTGCCAGCAGTCCCGGGAGAGATACGCAGTATTTT. Its translation: CASSPGRDTQYF.

This clone occurred once. This chain links TRBV7-9 with TRBJ2-3; D is unresolved. Germline V gives CDR1 SEHNR, CDR2 FQNEAQ (reference sequence). This CDR3 contains 13 residues. Trimming cost V 0 bases and J 8 bases, with 9 bases left between them. For the CDR3, the DNA is TGTGCCAGCAGCTTAGCCGCCAGTGGTACGCAGTATTTT. It yields the protein CASSLAASGTQYF.

The chain uses TRBV29-1 and TRBJ2-1, with TRBD1 matching 9 bases. The CDR3 has 12 amino acids. The V and J ends lost 7 bases and 7 bases, in that order; junction bases with no gene match: 5. Germline V gene lookup returns CDR1 SQVTM and CDR2 ANQGSEA. For the CDR3, the DNA is TGCAGCGCTGGACAGGGGTCGAATGAGCAGTTCTTC. This gives the protein CSAGQGSNEQFF.

The chain is built from TRBV2 and TRBJ1-5, with 9 bases fitting TRBD1. The CDR3 has 20 residues. Trimming at V came to 2 bases and at J to 2 bases, leaving 16 bases not matched to a gene. The V gene's germline CDR1 is SNHLY and CDR2 FYNNEI. The CDR3 reads CASSERLGTGTGFGNQPQHF. The CDR3 bases are TGTGCCAGCAGTGAACGACTCGGTACCGGGACAGGGTTTGGCAATCAGCCCCAGCATTTT.

The chain employs TRBV3-1 (or the pseudogene TRBV3-2) and TRBJ2-3; no reliable D call. CDR3 size: 15 residues. Trimming stripped 5 bases from V and 5 bases from J, with 17 bases between. Looked up from germline, CDR1 is LGHDT and CDR2 is YNNKEL (reference sequence). CDR3 in amino acids: CASSGLSPMQDTQYF. CDR3 DNA sequence: TGTGCCAGCAGCGGCCTCAGTCCCATGCAAGATACGCAGTATTTT.

CDR3 residues: CAISLSGGTEAFF. Written as DNA, the CDR3 is TGTGCCATCAGTCTAAGCGGAGGGACTGAAGCTTTCTTT. The chain employs TRBV10-3 and TRBJ1-1; no definite D call. The V end lost 5 bases, the J end lost 5 bases, and 12 bases lay between the germline ends. Germline loops: CDR1 ENHRY, CDR2 SYGVKD. The CDR3 has 13 residues.

This chain links TRBV10-3 with TRBJ1-1; D gene uncertain. The V end lost 3 bases, the J end lost 1 base, and 12 bases lay between the germline ends. The length of the CDR3 is 15 residues. Germline V gene sequence: CDR1 ENHRY, CDR2 SYGVKD. CDR3 nucleotides: TGTGCCATCAGTGACCCTACAGCTTCGAACACTGAAGCTTTCTTT. Its protein is CAISDPTASNTEAFF.

The chain couples TRBV7-2 to TRBJ2-7, with 8 bases that match TRBD2. J lost 7 bases, V lost 5 bases, and 7 bases had no gene match. CDR3 length: 13 residues. The germline V gene has CDR1 SGHTA and CDR2 FQGNSA. Here the CDR3 reads CASSGGGRMEQYF. The CDR3 coding sequence is TGTGCCAGCAGCGGCGGGGGGAGAATGGAGCAGTACTTC.

The CDR3 DNA follows: TGTGCCAGTAGTATAGATCGCCAGGCCTATGGCTACACCTTC. Translated, it gives CASSIDRQAYGYTF. The chain joins TRBV19 to TRBJ1-2, with D uncertain. Trimming took off 0 bases at V and 4 bases at J, with 9 bases between the two ends. Germline CDR1 and CDR2: LNHDA and SQIVND (reference sequence). The CDR3 extends over 14 amino acids.

The V and J genes are TRBV3-1 (or the pseudogene TRBV3-2) and TRBJ2-3; TRBD2 matches 7 bases. This CDR3 has 16 amino acids. CDR1 LGHDT and CDR2 YNNKEL come from the germline V gene (reference sequence). V shed 0 bases and J 2 bases; nucleotides not matched to a gene: 5. The CDR3 is CASSQDLGGTTDTQYF. In DNA, the CDR3 is TGTGCCAGCAGCCAAGATCTGGGAGGGACCACAGATACGCAGTATTTT.

The chain has TRBV2 and TRBJ2-5; D is uncertain. Trimming pared 10 bases from V and 6 bases from J, leaving 15 bases between. The CDR3 has 12 residues. Germline assignment: CDR1 SNHLY and CDR2 FYNNEI. The CDR3 is CATSGGPKTQYF. The CDR3 DNA is TGTGCCACCTCCGGCGGCCCCAAGACCCAGTACTTC.

V usage is TRBV10-3 and J usage is TRBJ2-3, with D possibly TRBD2 on 5 matching bases. The CDR3 covers 14 residues. Germline CDR1 ENHRY, CDR2 SYGVKD. V was clipped by 2 bases and J by 9 bases, with 15 bases between them. The CDR3 reads CAISEELLEMTQYF. CDR3 coding DNA: TGTGCCATCAGTGAGGAGTTACTAGAAATGACGCAGTATTTT.